The clone carrying this TCR beta chain was seen just once. The authors prepared the TCRbeta library with unique molecular identifiers. TCRdb recomputed calls from the PCR reads with MiXCR, one row per CDR3 protein. The sample holds hundreds of thousands of distinct CDR3 sequences; approximately 15% are singletons and the top ten take 0.9% to 1.2%. This record comes from a study of T-cell reconstitution after alpha-beta-depleted transplantation in children. The sample consisted of PBMCs from the stem cell graft donor, taken from the stem cell graft. This sequence was found in a human donor who donated a stem cell graft to a child with acute myeloid leukemia.

CDR3 in amino acids: CASKGAGPTGSLDTQYF. CDR3 DNA: TGTGCCAGCAAAGGGGCGGGGCCCACAGGGTCTCTAGATACGCAGTATTTT. J is TRBJ2-3 and V is TRBV7-9; perhaps D is TRBD1 or TRBD2 (6 bases each). This CDR3 is built from 17 residues. V dropped 7 bases and J dropped 5 bases, with 25 bases sitting between them. Germline assignment: CDR1 SEHNR and CDR2 FQNEAQ (reference sequence).